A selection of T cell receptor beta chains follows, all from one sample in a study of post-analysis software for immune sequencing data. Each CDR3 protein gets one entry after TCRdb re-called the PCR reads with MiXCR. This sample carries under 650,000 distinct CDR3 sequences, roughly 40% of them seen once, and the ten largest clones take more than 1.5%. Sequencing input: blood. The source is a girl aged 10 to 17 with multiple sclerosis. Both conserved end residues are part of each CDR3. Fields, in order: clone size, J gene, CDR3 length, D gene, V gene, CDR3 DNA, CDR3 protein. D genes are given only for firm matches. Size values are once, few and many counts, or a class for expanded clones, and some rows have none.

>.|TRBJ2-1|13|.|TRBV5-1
TGCGCCAGCAGCTTGGTCGAGTGGGATGAGCAGTTCTTC
CASSLVEWDEQFF
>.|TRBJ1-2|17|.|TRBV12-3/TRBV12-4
TGTGCCAGCAGTTTAGCCCAATCCCGGGGCCTCGGGAGAGGCTACACCTTC
CASSLAQSRGLGRGYTF
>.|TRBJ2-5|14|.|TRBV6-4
TGTGCCGGCTTAGGGGGACCTATTTCGGAGACCCAGTACTTC
CAGLGGPISETQYF
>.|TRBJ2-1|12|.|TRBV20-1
TGCAGTGCCCCTAGGGCTAGGGATGAGCAGTTCTTC
CSAPRARDEQFF
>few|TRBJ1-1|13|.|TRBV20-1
TGCAGTGCTAGCCCTTTGGCCGCCGCTGAAGCTTTCTTT
CSASPLAAAEAFF
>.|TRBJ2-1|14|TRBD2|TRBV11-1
TGTGCCAGCAGCCAGGGACTAGCGGGGAATGAGCAGTTCTTC
CASSQGLAGNEQFF
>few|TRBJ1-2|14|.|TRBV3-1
TGTGCCAGCAGCCAAGCCCGTAGTAACTATGGCTACACCTTC
CASSQARSNYGYTF
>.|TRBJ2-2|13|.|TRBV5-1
TGCGCCAGCAGCTTGGAGTTCACCGGGGAGCTGTTTTTT
CASSLEFTGELFF
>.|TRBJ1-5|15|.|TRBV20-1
TGCAGTGCTAGCCCTGGGACCGAAAGAAATCAGCCCCAGCATTTT
CSASPGTERNQPQHF
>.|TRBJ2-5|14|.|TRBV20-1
TGCAGTGCAGGAGCGCGGGGAAAACAAGAGACCCAGTACTTC
CSAGARGKQETQYF
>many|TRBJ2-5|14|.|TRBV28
TGTGCCAGCAGCTTAGGTGGGGGCCAAGAGACCCAGTACTTC
CASSLGGGQETQYF
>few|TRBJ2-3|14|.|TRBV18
TGTGCCAGCTCACCTCTAGCGATTACAGATACGCAGTATTTT
CASSPLAITDTQYF
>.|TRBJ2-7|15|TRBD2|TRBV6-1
TGTGCCAGCAGTGATACGGGCGGGAGGACCTACGAGCAGTACTTC
CASSDTGGRTYEQYF
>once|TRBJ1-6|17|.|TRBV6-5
TGTGCCAGCAGCTATAGTTACAGGGCGTACGAGAATTCACCCCTCCACTTT
CASSYSYRAYENSPLHF
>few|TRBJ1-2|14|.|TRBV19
TGTGCCAGTAGTATAGATCAAAACAACTATGGCTACACCTTC
CASSIDQNNYGYTF
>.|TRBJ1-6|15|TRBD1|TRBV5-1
TGCGCCAGCAGCTTGGGCCAGGGGGCCCCTTCACCCCTCCACTTT
CASSLGQGAPSPLHF
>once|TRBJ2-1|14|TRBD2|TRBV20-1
TGCAGTGGGGGGGGAAGGGAAGGGGTCAATGAGCAGTTCTTC
CSGGGREGVNEQFF
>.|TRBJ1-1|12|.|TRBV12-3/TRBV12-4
TGTGCCAGCAGTTTCGAGTACACTGAAGCTTTCTTT
CASSFEYTEAFF
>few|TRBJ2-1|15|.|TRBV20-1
TGCAGTGCTAGGAACGGGGGTAGCTCCTACAATGAGCAGTTCTTC
CSARNGGSSYNEQFF
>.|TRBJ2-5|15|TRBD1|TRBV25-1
TGTGCCAGCAGTGAAAAGGGGGCGGCAGGGGAGACCCAGTACTTC
CASSEKGAAGETQYF